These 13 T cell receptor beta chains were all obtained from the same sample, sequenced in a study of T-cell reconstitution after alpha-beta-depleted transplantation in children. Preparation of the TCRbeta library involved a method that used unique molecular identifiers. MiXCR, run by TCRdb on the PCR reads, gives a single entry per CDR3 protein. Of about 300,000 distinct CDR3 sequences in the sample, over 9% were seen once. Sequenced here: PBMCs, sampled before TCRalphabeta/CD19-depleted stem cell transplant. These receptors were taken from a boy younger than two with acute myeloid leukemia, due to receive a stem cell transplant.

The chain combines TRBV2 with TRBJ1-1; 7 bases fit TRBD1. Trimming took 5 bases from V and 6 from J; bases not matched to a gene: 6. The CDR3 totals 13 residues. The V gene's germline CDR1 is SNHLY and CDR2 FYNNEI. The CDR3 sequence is CASSRTGDAEAFF. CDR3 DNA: TGTGCCAGCAGTCGCACAGGGGACGCTGAAGCTTTCTTT.

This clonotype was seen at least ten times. The CDR3 region is CASSRRDRANSPLHF. As DNA, the CDR3 is TGTGCCAGCAGTCGCCGGGACAGGGCCAATTCACCCCTCCACTTT. The chain joins TRBV28 to TRBJ1-6; TRBD1 matches at 9 bases. Germline values: CDR1 MDHEN, CDR2 SYDVKM. The CDR3 runs to 15 residues. V lost 5 bases and J lost 7; bases outside the gene matches: 6.

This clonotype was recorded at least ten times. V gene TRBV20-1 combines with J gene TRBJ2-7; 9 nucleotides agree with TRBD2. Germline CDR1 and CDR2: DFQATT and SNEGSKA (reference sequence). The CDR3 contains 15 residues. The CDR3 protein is CSYNLGNSGGGEQYF. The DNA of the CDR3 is TGCAGCTACAACCTTGGGAATAGCGGGGGTGGCGAGCAGTACTTC.

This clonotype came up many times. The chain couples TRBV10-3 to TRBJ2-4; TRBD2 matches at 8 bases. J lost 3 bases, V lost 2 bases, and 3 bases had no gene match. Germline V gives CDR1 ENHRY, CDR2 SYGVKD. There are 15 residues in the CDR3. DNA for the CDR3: TGTGCCATCAGTGAGAGCGGGAGTAACAAAAACATTCAGTACTTC. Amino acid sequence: CAISESGSNKNIQYF.

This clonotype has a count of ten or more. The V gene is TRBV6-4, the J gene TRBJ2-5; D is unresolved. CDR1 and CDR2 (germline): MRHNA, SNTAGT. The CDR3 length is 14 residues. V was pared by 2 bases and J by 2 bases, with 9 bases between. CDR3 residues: CASSDLGSQETQYF. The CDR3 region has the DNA TGTGCCAGCAGTGACCTGGGCAGTCAAGAGACCCAGTACTTC.

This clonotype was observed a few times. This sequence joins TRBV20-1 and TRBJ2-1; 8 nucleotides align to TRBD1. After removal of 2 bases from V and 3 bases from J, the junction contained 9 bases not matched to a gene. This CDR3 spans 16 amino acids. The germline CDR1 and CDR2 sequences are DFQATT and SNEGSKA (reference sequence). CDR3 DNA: TGCAGTGCTAGAACCGCAGGGGGCGGCCTCTACAATGAGCAGTTCTTC. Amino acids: CSARTAGGGLYNEQFF.

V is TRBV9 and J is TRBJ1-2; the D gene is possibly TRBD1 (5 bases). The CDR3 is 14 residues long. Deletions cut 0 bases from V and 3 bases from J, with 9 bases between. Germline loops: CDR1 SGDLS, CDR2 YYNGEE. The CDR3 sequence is CASSVARGYYGYTF. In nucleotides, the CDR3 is TGTGCCAGCAGCGTAGCCCGGGGGTACTATGGCTACACCTTC.

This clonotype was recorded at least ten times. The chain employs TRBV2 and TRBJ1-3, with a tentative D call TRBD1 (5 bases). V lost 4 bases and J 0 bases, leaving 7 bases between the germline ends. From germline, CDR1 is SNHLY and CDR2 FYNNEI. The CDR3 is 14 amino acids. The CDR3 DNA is TGTGCCAGCAGTGGACAGTTCTCTGGAAACACCATATATTTT. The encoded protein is CASSGQFSGNTIYF.

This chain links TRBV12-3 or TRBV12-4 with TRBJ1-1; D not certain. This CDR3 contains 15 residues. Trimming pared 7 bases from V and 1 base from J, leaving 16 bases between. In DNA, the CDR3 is TGTGCCAGCACCCTAATAGGAGCTGGGAACACTGAAGCTTTCTTT. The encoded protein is CASTLIGAGNTEAFF.

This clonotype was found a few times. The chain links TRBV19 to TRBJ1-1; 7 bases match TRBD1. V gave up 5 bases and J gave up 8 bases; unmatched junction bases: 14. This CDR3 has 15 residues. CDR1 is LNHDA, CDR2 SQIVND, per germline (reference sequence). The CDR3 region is CASSSPATGRVEAFF. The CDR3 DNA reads TGTGCCAGTAGTTCCCCCGCGACAGGGAGGGTGGAAGCTTTCTTT. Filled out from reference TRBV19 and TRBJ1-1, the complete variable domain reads DGGITQSPKYLFRKEGQNVTLSCEQNLNHDAMYWYRQDPGQGLRLIYYSQIVNDFQKGDIAEGYSVSREKKESFPLTVTSAQKNPTAFYLCASSSPATGRVEAFFGQGTRLTVV.

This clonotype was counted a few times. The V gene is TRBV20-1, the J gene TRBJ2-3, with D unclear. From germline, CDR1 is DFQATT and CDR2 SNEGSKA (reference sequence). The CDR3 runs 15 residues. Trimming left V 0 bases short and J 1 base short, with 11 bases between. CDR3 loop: CSARDAGRGTDTQYF. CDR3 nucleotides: TGCAGTGCTAGAGATGCTGGCAGAGGCACAGATACGCAGTATTTT.

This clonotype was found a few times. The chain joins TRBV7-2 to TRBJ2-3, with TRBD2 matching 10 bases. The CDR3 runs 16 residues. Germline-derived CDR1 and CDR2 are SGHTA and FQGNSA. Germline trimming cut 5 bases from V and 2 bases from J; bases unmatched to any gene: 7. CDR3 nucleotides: TGTGCCAGCAGCCCGCTAGCGGGGGCCATCACAGATACGCAGTATTTT. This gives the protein CASSPLAGAITDTQYF.

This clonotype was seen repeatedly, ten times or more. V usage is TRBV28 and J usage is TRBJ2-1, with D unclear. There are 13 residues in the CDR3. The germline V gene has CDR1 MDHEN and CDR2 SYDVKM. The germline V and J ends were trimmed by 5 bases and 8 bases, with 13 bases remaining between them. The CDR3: CASSLDPSDEQFF. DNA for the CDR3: TGTGCCAGCAGTCTCGACCCAAGCGATGAGCAGTTCTTC.